These 17 T cell receptor beta chains were all obtained from the same sample, sequenced in a study of T cells in localized non-small cell lung cancer. The protocol was immunoSEQ multiplex PCR, while the TCRdb copy is restricted to in-frame clones and leaves out a portion. The sample holds some 64,000 clones, 90% seen once. This material consisted of peripheral blood, taken before any cancer treatment. Source of these receptors: a woman aged 35 to 75 with stage I lung adenocarcinoma.

This chain links TRBV15 with TRBJ2-7; possibly TRBD1 for D (5 bases). CDR1 and CDR2 from the germline V gene are LNHNV and YYDKDF (reference sequence). This CDR3 region has 12 residues. The ends were cut back, 5 bases at V and 5 bases at J, with 10 bases in the middle. The CDR3 region is CATSAQGNEQYF. Here the CDR3 DNA reads TGTGCCACCAGCGCTCAGGGCAACGAGCAGTACTTC.

The V call is TRBV2, the J call TRBJ1-2, with 7 bases identical to TRBD1. CDR1 and CDR2 (germline): SNHLY, FYNNEI. The CDR3 is made up of 15 amino acids. Trimming at V came to 0 bases and at J to 5 bases, leaving 6 bases not matched to a gene. In nucleotides, the CDR3 is TGTGCCAGCAGTGAAGCGCGGGCAGGGGGGTATGGCTACACCTTC. Its translation: CASSEARAGGYGYTF.

This chain connects TRBV6-6 to TRBJ1-1; a weak D match, TRBD1 (5 bases). Germline V gene sequence: CDR1 MNHNY, CDR2 SVGAGI (reference sequence). V was pared by 5 bases and J by 1 base, with 8 bases between. The CDR3 spans 13 residues. CDR3 region: CASSPGGNTEAFF. CDR3 DNA: TGTGCCAGCAGTCCGGGGGGGAACACTGAAGCTTTCTTT.

The chain couples TRBV5-1 to TRBJ1-2; the D gene is possibly TRBD1 (6 bases). This CDR3 has 13 amino acids. The V end was cut by 1 base, the J end by 4 bases, with 8 bases between. CDR1 and CDR2 (germline): SGHRS, YFSETQ. For the CDR3, the DNA is TGCGCCAGCAGCTTGACAGGGACCTATGGCTACACCTTC. This sequence encodes CASSLTGTYGYTF. Complete variable domain (other parts from reference TRBV5-1 and TRBJ1-2): KAGVTQTPRYLIKTRGQQVTLSCSPISGHRSVSWYQQTPGQGLQFLFEYFSETQRNKGNFPGRFSGRQFSNSRSEMNVSTLELGDSALYLCASSLTGTYGYTFGSGTRLTVV.

This sequence joins TRBV5-1 and TRBJ2-1; 15 bases are a match to TRBD2. Losses at the gene ends were 9 bases for V and 4 bases for J; bases not matched to a gene: 8. CDR1 and CDR2 (germline): SGHRS, YFSETQ. The CDR3 covers 16 residues. For the CDR3, the DNA is TGCGCCACCTCACAAGGACTAGCGGGAGGGTACAATGAGCAGTTCTTC. This encodes CATSQGLAGGYNEQFF.

This clone occurred a few times. The chain links TRBV27 to TRBJ1-2; 9 positions match TRBD1. CDR3 size: 15 residues. Trimming removed 5 bases from V and 4 bases from J; junction bases left unmatched: 8. Germline values: CDR1 MNHEY, CDR2 SMNVEV (reference sequence). For the CDR3, the DNA is TGTGCCAGCAGTCCGGGAGGACAGGGGTCCTATGGCTACACCTTC. This codes for CASSPGGQGSYGYTF.

The chain joins TRBV19 to TRBJ1-5; TRBD1 is a possible D gene (5 bases). Trimming cost V 3 bases and J 3 bases, with 6 bases left between them. Per the germline V gene, CDR1 is LNHDA and CDR2 is SQIVND (reference sequence). The CDR3 is 13 amino acids. For the CDR3, the DNA is TGTGCCAGTAGTATGACAGTCAATCAGCCCCAGCATTTT. Translation gives CASSMTVNQPQHF.

The chain is built from TRBV6-5 and TRBJ1-5; the match to TRBD1 covers 8 bases. CDR1 MNHEY and CDR2 SVGAGI come from the germline V gene. V gave up 8 bases and J gave up 3 bases; unmatched junction bases: 9. This CDR3 spans 15 amino acids. CDR3 loop: CASPPGQAINQPQHF. As DNA, the CDR3 is TGTGCCAGCCCACCGGGACAGGCGATCAATCAGCCCCAGCATTTT.

In this sample, this clone turned up a few times. CDR3 protein: CASSQENTEAFF. The CDR3 bases are TGTGCCAGCAGCCAAGAGAACACTGAAGCTTTCTTT. This chain uses TRBV4-2 with TRBJ1-1; D not certain. The CDR3 loop spans 12 amino acids. CDR1 is LGHNA, CDR2 YNFKEQ, per germline. Trimming removed 0 bases from V and 1 base from J, with 0 bases in between.

CDR3 sequence reads: CASSPYIGEQYF. The CDR3, as DNA: TGTGCCAGCAGTCCCTACATCGGCGAGCAGTACTTC. V is TRBV27 and J is TRBJ2-7; D uncertain. V dropped 5 bases and J dropped 6 bases, with 11 bases sitting between them. Germline V gene lookup returns CDR1 MNHEY and CDR2 SMNVEV (reference sequence). The CDR3 is 12 amino acids.

The CDR3 region is CASSGRTRADTEAFF. DNA for the CDR3: TGTGCCAGCAGCGGAAGGACACGGGCCGACACTGAAGCTTTCTTT. The chain is built from TRBV7-9 and TRBJ1-1, with a weak D call TRBD1 (5 bases). The V and J ends lost 5 bases and 3 bases respectively, with 16 bases between them. The germline CDR1 and CDR2 sequences are SEHNR and FQNEAQ (reference sequence). This CDR3 comprises 15 residues.

This clone was picked up one time. The J gene is TRBJ2-3, the V gene TRBV6-5; the match to TRBD2 covers 10 bases. V lost 0 bases, J lost 3 bases, and 3 bases stayed unmatched. The germline V gene has CDR1 MNHEY and CDR2 SVGAGI. This CDR3 is 16 amino acids long. The CDR3 DNA follows: TGTGCCAGCAGTTACTCGAGTAGCGGGAGGACAGATACGCAGTATTTT. It is translated as CASSYSSSGRTDTQYF.

V usage is TRBV5-4 and J usage is TRBJ2-1, with 12 bases lining up with TRBD2. The junction had 3 bases not matched to a gene; V was cut back by 2 bases and J by 9 bases. From germline, CDR1 is SGHNT and CDR2 YYREEE (reference sequence). The length of the CDR3 is 14 residues. This CDR3 reads CASSLLAGGIEQFF. For the CDR3, the DNA is TGTGCCAGCAGCTTACTAGCGGGAGGCATTGAGCAGTTCTTC.

The chain has TRBV15 and TRBJ2-1; D might be TRBD2 (5 bases). V dropped 5 bases and J dropped 3 bases, with 11 bases sitting between them. CDR3 length equals 14 residues. Germline lookup yields CDR1 LNHNV and CDR2 YYDKDF (reference sequence). As DNA, the CDR3 is TGTGCCACCAGCCGTTATGCGGGCTACAATGAGCAGTTCTTC. This encodes CATSRYAGYNEQFF. Full variable domain (remainder filled in from reference TRBV15 and TRBJ2-1): DAMVIQNPRYQVTQFGKPVTLSCSQTLNHNVMYWYQQKSSQAPKLLFHYYDKDFNNEADTPDNFQSRRPNTSFCFLDIRSPGLGDTAMYLCATSRYAGYNEQFFGPGTRLTVL.

The CDR3 DNA sequence: TGTGCCAGCAGCCCTTATGGGATAGGTCAGCCCCAGCATTTT. Translating it yields CASSPYGIGQPQHF. The gene calls are TRBV14 and TRBJ1-5; the D is unclear. The CDR3 is 14 amino acids. Trimming took 4 bases from V and 6 from J, leaving 13 bases between them. Germline CDR1 reads SGHDN; CDR2 reads FVKESK.

V is TRBV12-5 and J is TRBJ2-3; D unresolved. Per the germline V gene, CDR1 is LGHNT and CDR2 is FRNRAP. The CDR3 covers 14 residues. V lost 1 base, J lost 4 bases, and 9 bases lay in between. CDR3 residues: CASGLEGSADTQYF. The CDR3, as DNA: TGTGCTAGTGGTTTGGAAGGGTCTGCAGATACGCAGTATTTT.

This chain links TRBV4-3 with TRBJ2-7; the match to TRBD2 covers 8 bases. From germline, CDR1 is LGHNA and CDR2 YSLEER. The trim removed 1 base at V and 1 base at J, leaving 9 bases unmatched. The length of the CDR3 is 17 residues. The CDR3, as DNA: TGCGCCAGCAGCCAAGCCCACGGGGTAGCGGGGTCCTACGAGCAGTACTTC. Amino acids: CASSQAHGVAGSYEQYF.